Listed below are T cell receptor beta chains from one sample, sequenced in a study of CD4+ T cells in melanoma. Only in-frame clones appear in the TCRdb table, and some are missing; sequencing was by immunoSEQ multiplex PCR. The table records around 110,000 clones, approximately 90% of them present only once. The source material was peripheral blood. Receptor source: a human donor with melanoma. The CDR3 runs from the conserved cysteine through the conserved F or W. The D gene is left open where the match is weak.

CDR3 protein	D gene	CDR3 length	V gene	J gene
CAISDSNQPQHF	.	12	TRBV10-3	TRBJ1-5
CATSRDLRELNEQYF	.	15	TRBV15	TRBJ2-7
CASSRQTGEGQPQHF	TRBD1	15	TRBV7-3	TRBJ1-5
CASTPGTGLYNEQFF	.	15	TRBV6-5	TRBJ2-1
CASSRSPGGQTYEQYF	.	16	TRBV19	TRBJ2-7
CASSLGGLAGKAQYF	TRBD2	15	TRBV7-2	TRBJ2-5
CASSYSTGMGYEQYF	.	15	TRBV6-6	TRBJ2-7
CASLDRAGELFF	TRBD1	12	TRBV7-9	TRBJ2-2
CASRVGPAADKQYF	.	14	TRBV19	TRBJ2-7
CASSLSGGAIDTQYF	TRBD2	15	TRBV7-2	TRBJ2-3
CASSQPGPPGELFF	.	14	TRBV4-3	TRBJ2-2
CASSEVSGVGEFF	.	13	TRBV6-1	TRBJ2-1
CASMTASDEQYF	.	12	TRBV6-1	TRBJ2-7
CASSDLGSGTQETQYF	TRBD2	16	TRBV5-1	TRBJ2-5
CAWGGTREPGELFF	TRBD2	14	TRBV30	TRBJ2-2
CASSLSRDRVYNEQFF	TRBD1	16	TRBV5-1	TRBJ2-1
CATQGSGANVLTF	.	13	TRBV7-3	TRBJ2-6
CASSLSWGSGTDTQYF	.	16	TRBV27	TRBJ2-3
CAISEWVGTEAFF	.	13	TRBV10-3	TRBJ1-1
CASSSGPTYEQYF	.	13	TRBV19	TRBJ2-7
CASTSGSAAGELFF	.	14	TRBV11-3	TRBJ2-2
CASSIVGGSSGANVLTF	TRBD2	17	TRBV19	TRBJ2-6
CASSATGGRSYEQYF	.	15	TRBV9	TRBJ2-7
CASSSNTGKSHNEQFF	.	16	TRBV7-8	TRBJ2-1
CASGSGPNTGELFF	.	14	TRBV5-1	TRBJ2-2
CASSLSGGVETQYF	TRBD1	14	TRBV5-1	TRBJ2-5
CASTRGRETQYF	.	12	TRBV2	TRBJ2-5
CASSFGGGASQPQHF	.	15	TRBV28	TRBJ1-5
CAISGFQEGETQYF	.	14	TRBV10-3	TRBJ2-5
CASRPGDRGNYGVQYF	TRBD1	16	TRBV19	TRBJ2-7
CASSQDYNGARAYEQYF	.	17	TRBV4-3	TRBJ2-7
CASSLVGGGSTEAFF	.	15	TRBV5-1	TRBJ1-1
CARSLAQGKGGELFF	.	15	TRBV5-3	TRBJ2-2
CAWSGFTSTDTQYF	.	14	TRBV30	TRBJ2-3
CATSSRLSTGANVLTF	.	16	TRBV15	TRBJ2-6
CASSSRGMNTEAFF	.	14	TRBV11-3	TRBJ1-1
CASSQDSPSGGTGELFF	TRBD2	17	TRBV4-2	TRBJ2-2
CASSKQGRDGGYTF	.	14	TRBV6-6	TRBJ1-2
CASSQVTGGTYNEQFF	TRBD1	16	TRBV4-3	TRBJ2-1
CASSVGSGHYEQYF	.	14	TRBV9	TRBJ2-7
CAISGGETQYF	.	11	TRBV10-3	TRBJ2-5
CASSPPGQGGEQYF	TRBD1	14	TRBV5-4	TRBJ2-7